The 14 T cell receptor beta chains given below trace back to one sample, sequenced in a study of a mutant IDH1 vaccine in newly diagnosed glioma. No cognate antigen is known for these TCRs. Generated by immunoSEQ multiplex PCR, the TCRdb table keeps only in-frame clones and is missing some. This table has tens of thousands of clones, roughly 80% appearing once. The time point: week 23, last vaccination. The content of each vaccine dose was 300 ug of mutant IDH1 20-mer peptide, and topical imiquimod accompanied it. The specimen comprised PBMCs, sampled from a glioma patient whose treatment included an IDH1 peptide vaccine. These receptors all come from a man in his forties or fifties with glioma.

The CDR3 spells CASSPARGGYTF. The CDR3, as DNA: TGTGCCAGCAGCCCCGCGAGGGGTGGCTACACCTTC. V and J are TRBV7-9 and TRBJ1-2, with D tentatively TRBD1 (5 bases). This CDR3 is built from 12 residues. V was pared by 5 bases and J by 7 bases, with 11 bases between. Germline V gives CDR1 SEHNR, CDR2 FQNEAQ (reference sequence).

V is TRBV6-5 and J is TRBJ2-1; D call uncertain. Between the trimmed V and J ends, which lost 0 bases and 6 bases, there was a span of 12 bases. This CDR3 has 15 amino acids. The germline V gene encodes CDR1 MNHEY and CDR2 SVGAGI. Here the CDR3 DNA reads TGTGCCAGCAGTTACTCGCTAGGGCCCTTCAATGAGCAGTTCTTC. Its protein product is CASSYSLGPFNEQFF.

The gene calls are TRBV6-5 and TRBJ1-5, with D possibly being TRBD1 (6 bases). With 4 bases removed from V and 3 bases from J, the gap between germline ends came to 16 bases. CDR3 length: 16 amino acids. Germline V gene data show CDR1 as MNHEY and CDR2 as SVGAGI. In DNA form, the CDR3 reads TGTGCCAGCAGTTTAAGGACAGACGGGGTCAATCAGCCCCAGCATTTT. Its protein is CASSLRTDGVNQPQHF.

The chain uses TRBV21-1 and TRBJ1-6; no check of the table's D call, TRBD1, against the DNA was made. TRBV21-1 is recorded as a pseudogene. This CDR3 comprises 16 residues. The CDR3 nucleotides are TGTGCCAGTACCATTGAAGGGACAGGGAATTATTCACCCCTCCACTTT. It specifies CASTIEGTGNYSPLHF.

The chain carries TRBV6-6 and TRBJ1-5; D unresolved. CDR3 length equals 13 residues. Looked up from germline, CDR1 is MNHNY and CDR2 is SVGAGI (reference sequence). The V and J ends lost 6 bases and 0 bases respectively, with 6 bases between them. The CDR3 is CASRLISNQPQHF. In nucleotides, the CDR3 is TGTGCCAGCAGACTTATTAGCAATCAGCCCCAGCATTTT.

The rearrangement uses TRBV27 and TRBJ2-7; D is possibly TRBD1 or TRBD2 (5 bases each). This CDR3 has 16 residues. CDR1 and CDR2 (germline): MNHEY, SMNVEV (reference sequence). The V and J ends lost 6 bases and 0 bases respectively, with 18 bases between them. The CDR3 sequence: CASSFGSGRSSYEQYF. As DNA, the CDR3 is TGTGCCAGCAGCTTTGGGTCGGGACGGAGCTCCTACGAGCAGTACTTC.

This clone was detected many times. J is TRBJ2-7 and V is TRBV2, with D perhaps TRBD2 (6 bases). V dropped 6 bases and J dropped 4 bases, with 10 bases sitting between them. Per germline, CDR1 SNHLY and CDR2 FYNNEI. This CDR3 contains 12 residues. The CDR3 sequence: CASSAGPYEQYF. The CDR3 DNA reads TGTGCCAGCAGCGCGGGACCGTACGAGCAGTACTTC.

The V gene is TRBV13, the J gene TRBJ1-1; 9 bases line up with TRBD1. The germline gives CDR1 PRHDT, CDR2 FYEKMQ (reference sequence). The CDR3 spans 13 residues. With 5 bases clipped from V and 5 bases from J, the junction kept 3 bases outside the gene matches. Here the CDR3 reads CASSPTGGTEAFF. As DNA, the CDR3 is TGTGCCAGCAGCCCGACAGGGGGGACTGAAGCTTTCTTT. Drawing the rest from reference TRBV13 and TRBJ1-1, the complete variable domain is AAGVIQSPRHLIKEKRETATLKCYPIPRHDTVYWYQQGPGQDPQFLISFYEKMQSDKGSIPDRFSAQQFSDYHSELNMSSLELGDSALYFCASSPTGGTEAFFGQGTRLTVV.

V is TRBV7-9 and J is TRBJ2-1; no clear D gene. This CDR3 has 14 amino acids. The ends were cut back, 4 bases at V and 4 bases at J, with 11 bases in the middle. Germline V lookup: CDR1 SEHNR, CDR2 FQNEAQ (reference sequence). CDR3 bases: TGTGCCAGCAGCTCCGACACGCATTACAATGAGCAGTTCTTC. As protein: CASSSDTHYNEQFF.

The CDR3 loop is CASSHNLRQGGGYTF. The CDR3 bases are TGTGCCAGCAGCCACAACCTTCGACAGGGTGGTGGCTACACCTTC. V usage is TRBV7-9 and J usage is TRBJ1-2; 7 bases are a match to TRBD1. The CDR3 totals 15 residues. V lost 5 bases and J lost 7; bases outside the gene matches: 13. Germline V gene lookup returns CDR1 SEHNR and CDR2 FQNEAQ (reference sequence).

This sequence joins TRBV27 and TRBJ1-2; a possible D gene is TRBD1 (6 bases). CDR1 and CDR2 (germline): MNHEY, SMNVEV (reference sequence). The V and J ends lost 5 bases and 8 bases respectively, with 15 bases between them. CDR3 length equals 13 residues. This chain's CDR3 is CASSPRGVRGYTF. In DNA form, the CDR3 reads TGTGCCAGCAGTCCCAGGGGAGTTCGCGGCTACACCTTC.

Judged by abundance, this clone is medium-sized. The rearrangement uses TRBV6-5 and TRBJ1-1, with D tentatively TRBD1 (5 bases). This CDR3 contains 14 residues. Trimming removed 3 bases at V and 4 bases at J, with 12 bases between. Germline V gives CDR1 MNHEY, CDR2 SVGAGI. CDR3 DNA: TGTGCCAGCAGTTATGGGGGACGAGGCACTGAAGCTTTCTTT. It codes for CASSYGGRGTEAFF.

V usage is TRBV6-1 and J usage is TRBJ2-6, with D unclear. The CDR3 is 17 residues long. The germline V gene encodes CDR1 MNHNS and CDR2 SASEGT. V lost 2 bases and J 4 bases, leaving 15 bases between the germline ends. CDR3 sequence reads: CASSESHSASGANVLTF. The CDR3 region has the DNA TGTGCCAGCAGTGAATCCCATTCGGCCAGCGGGGCCAACGTCCTGACTTTC.

J is TRBJ1-6 and V is TRBV18; the match to TRBD1 covers 7 bases. The CDR3 consists of 15 residues. V was pared by 3 bases and J by 7 bases, with 6 bases of the junction left unmatched. The germline CDR1 and CDR2 sequences are KGHSH and LQKENI. The CDR3 sequence: CASSPRRDSNSPLHF. The CDR3 DNA is TGTGCCAGCTCACCCAGAAGGGACAGCAATTCACCCCTCCACTTT. Filled out from reference TRBV18 and TRBJ1-6, the complete variable domain reads NAGVMQNPRHLVRRRGQEARLRCSPMKGHSHVYWYRQLPEEGLKFMVYLQKENIIDESGMPKERFSAEFPKEGPSILRIQQVVRGDSAAYFCASSPRRDSNSPLHFGNGTRLTVT.